Listed below are T cell receptor beta chains from one sample, sequenced in a study of glioma-infiltrating T cells after dendritic cell vaccination. The protocol was immunoSEQ multiplex PCR, while the TCRdb copy is restricted to in-frame clones and leaves out a portion. This sample yields approximately 48,000 clones, of which roughly 85% are seen a single time; over 9.5% belongs to the top ten. Sample: blood, taken before dendritic cell vaccination. All receptors derive from a human donor with glioblastoma. The CDR3 runs from the conserved cysteine through the conserved F or W. The D gene is left open where the match is weak. Some rows have no size entry. The others give once, few or many, or a class for an expanded clone.

abundance	d_gene	v_gene	j_gene	CDR3nt	CDR3aa
.	TRBD1	TRBV28	TRBJ1-2	TGTGCCTCATACGCGGAGGACAGGGAGGACTATGGCTACACCTTC	CASYAEDREDYGYTF
.	.	TRBV12-2	TRBJ2-3	TGTGCAAGTCGCTTAAAAAGTCGGCGGGGCCCCCTGGGCACAGATACGCAGTATTTT	CASRLKSRRGPLGTDTQYF
.	.	TRBV7-6	TRBJ1-4	TGTGCCAGCAGCCCCACAGGAGTTCCTAATGAAAAACTGTTTTTT	CASSPTGVPNEKLFF
.	TRBD1	TRBV7-8	TRBJ2-7	TGTGCCAGCAGCCAACGTCGGGACAGGACTTCCTACGAGCAGTACTTC	CASSQRRDRTSYEQYF
.	TRBD2	TRBV30	TRBJ2-7	TGTGCCTGGAAACTAACTAGCGGGGGCTCCTACGAGCAGTACTTC	CAWKLTSGGSYEQYF
.	.	TRBV4-3	TRBJ1-5	TGCGCCAGCAGCCAAGCGGCGGGTAATCAGCCCCAGCATTTT	CASSQAAGNQPQHF
.	TRBD1	TRBV18	TRBJ2-2	TGTGCCAGCTCACTCAACAGGGGAGCCGGGGAGCTGTTTTTT	CASSLNRGAGELFF
.	.	TRBV12-5	TRBJ1-5	TGTGCTAGTGCCTACCGTGAGACAGCCCTTAATCAGCCCCAGCATTTT	CASAYRETALNQPQHF
once	TRBD2	TRBV5-1	TRBJ2-7	TGCGCCAGCAGCTTGCGGACTAGCGGGAGGTTGGGCTTCTACGAGCAGTACTTC	CASSLRTSGRLGFYEQYF
.	.	TRBV5-6	TRBJ2-1	TGTGCCAGCTCTCCGCCGGGGATCAACAATGAGCAGTTCTTC	CASSPPGINNEQFF
.	TRBD1	TRBV6-4	TRBJ2-1	TGTGCCAGCAGCGCAGGTCCTTCCGGGACAGGGGTCAGTGAGCAGTTCTTC	CASSAGPSGTGVSEQFF
.	.	TRBV6-5	TRBJ2-7	TGTGCCAGCAGTTCCGAGAGAGGGCATCAGTACTTC	CASSSERGHQYF
few	.	TRBV5-4	TRBJ1-2	TGTGCCAGCAGCTTGGATGGGGAGGGCTACACCTTC	CASSLDGEGYTF
.	.	TRBV4-3	TRBJ2-2	TGCGCCAGCAGCCAGCCCAGCGCGAACACCGGGGAGCTGTTTTTT	CASSQPSANTGELFF
.	TRBD2	TRBV2	TRBJ2-4	TGTGCCAGCAGCGCTAGCGGGACGGCCAAAAACATTCAGTACTTC	CASSASGTAKNIQYF
.	TRBD2	TRBV18	TRBJ2-3	TGTGCCAGCTCACCCACTAGCGCGAAGGATACGCAGTATTTT	CASSPTSAKDTQYF
.	TRBD2	TRBV11-2	TRBJ2-1	TGTGCCAGCAGCTCTAGCGGGACCTCCTACAATGAGCAGTTCTTC	CASSSSGTSYNEQFF
.	.	TRBV7-6	TRBJ1-1	TGTGCCAGCAGCCTCTCGGAGCACGCTACACCCCAGGGTGAAGCTTTCTTT	CASSLSEHATPQGEAFF
.	.	TRBV10-3	TRBJ2-2	TGTGCCAACGGAGGGACTTTAAACACCGGGGAGCTGTTTTTT	CANGGTLNTGELFF
.	.	TRBV6-5	TRBJ1-5	TGTGCCAGCAGCCCTTACAGGGAGGGGCATCAGCCCCAGCATTTT	CASSPYREGHQPQHF
.	TRBD2	TRBV6-5	TRBJ2-7	TGTGCCAGCAGTTACACTGGACTAGCGGGAGCTGGCGAGCAGTACTTC	CASSYTGLAGAGEQYF
.	.	TRBV30	TRBJ1-1	TGTGCCTGGACAGGGAAGGGGAACACTGAAGCTTTCTTT	CAWTGKGNTEAFF
.	.	TRBV19	TRBJ1-2	TGTGCCAGTAGTATCAGGGGCGCAGTCTATGGCTACACCTTC	CASSIRGAVYGYTF
few	.	TRBV19	TRBJ2-6	TGTGCCAGTAAACACCTGGGGGCAGGGGTCCCTGGGGCCAACGTCCTGACTTTC	CASKHLGAGVPGANVLTF
.	.	TRBV7-2	TRBJ2-7	TGTGCCAGCAGCACAAGCCGGGGAAACTCCGAGCAGTACTTC	CASSTSRGNSEQYF
.	TRBD1	TRBV4-3	TRBJ1-2	TGCGCCAGCAGCCAAGGGACAGGGGGCGGCTACACCTTC	CASSQGTGGGYTF
.	TRBD2	TRBV19	TRBJ2-7	TGTGCCAGTAGTGACGGCTGGGAGGGCGAGCAGTACTTC	CASSDGWEGEQYF
once	TRBD2	TRBV9	TRBJ2-5	TGTGCCAGCAGCCTCCCGGGAGGGGGAGCCCAAGAGACCCAGTACTTC	CASSLPGGGAQETQYF
.	TRBD1	TRBV5-1	TRBJ1-5	TGCGCCAGCAGCCCATCGGGGGACAGTAGCAATCAGCCCCAGCATTTT	CASSPSGDSSNQPQHF
.	.	TRBV7-9	TRBJ1-2	TGTGCCAGCAGCTTCGTGGCAGTACAGGGTAACTATGGCTACACCTTC	CASSFVAVQGNYGYTF
.	.	TRBV7-2	TRBJ1-5	TGTGCCAGCAGCCGAGGGGGTGTGCAGCCCCAGCATTTT	CASSRGGVQPQHF
.	TRBD1	TRBV7-2	TRBJ1-1	TGTGCCAGCAGCCACAATATCAGGGGGCCGGACACTGAAGCTTTCTTT	CASSHNIRGPDTEAFF
.	TRBD1	TRBV6-6	TRBJ1-4	TGTGCCAGCAGTAGAAGACAGGGGGAGAGTGAAAAACTGTTTTTT	CASSRRQGESEKLFF
.	.	TRBV7-9	TRBJ2-1	TGTGCCAGCAGCCGACTTGGGGCCCCCTACGACGATGAGCAGTTCTTC	CASSRLGAPYDDEQFF
.	TRBD2	TRBV19	TRBJ2-5	TGTGCCAGTGGGTTTAGCGGGGGGGCGGGGACCCAGTACTTC	CASGFSGGAGTQYF
.	.	TRBV2	TRBJ1-1	TGTGCCAGCAGTCCGACAGCTGTCTATAAGGGAGCTTTCTTT	CASSPTAVYKGAFF
.	TRBD2	TRBV10-3	TRBJ2-7	TGTGCCATCAGTGTGGGAGGAGGGAGGGCCATATCACGCGAGCAGTACTTC	CAISVGGGRAISREQYF
.	.	TRBV5-6	TRBJ1-2	TGTGCCAGCAGCTTGGACAGGGCCTACTATGGCTACACCTTC	CASSLDRAYYGYTF
.	.	TRBV29-1	TRBJ2-5	TGCAGCGTTGGAGCCAGGGAACAGACCCAGTACTTC	CSVGAREQTQYF
.	.	TRBV19	TRBJ1-2	TGTGCCAGTAGTATAGAACCGGGTTCTAACTATGGCTACACCTTC	CASSIEPGSNYGYTF
few	TRBD2	TRBV4-1	TRBJ2-2	TGCGCCAGCAGCCCTAGCGGGGGGTCCACCGGGGAGCTGTTTTTT	CASSPSGGSTGELFF
.	.	TRBV29-1	TRBJ2-6	TGCAGCGTTGTCCACAGGAACGTCCTGACTTTC	CSVVHRNVLTF
.	TRBD2	TRBV19	TRBJ2-7	TGTGCCAGTAGTATCGGAGCGGGAGAGCTCTACGAGCAGTACTTC	CASSIGAGELYEQYF
.	.	TRBV27	TRBJ1-1	TGTGCCAGCAGTTTACCGGGGGGAGAGCCTTTCTTT	CASSLPGGEPFF
few	TRBD1	TRBV9	TRBJ1-4	TGTGCCAGCAGCCCTTCACAGGGGGCGGGTGAAAAACTGTTTTTT	CASSPSQGAGEKLFF
once	.	TRBV5-5	TRBJ1-5	TGTGCCAGCAGCTTAAGCTTTGGCAATCAGCCCCAGCATTTT	CASSLSFGNQPQHF
.	.	TRBV23-1	TRBJ1-2	TGCGCCAGCAGTCAGAACCGGACGGACTCCGTCTATGGCTACACCTTC	CASSQNRTDSVYGYTF
.	TRBD1	TRBV2	TRBJ1-1	TGTGCCAGCAGGGAACAGGGGGTGAGGAACACTGAAGCTTTCTTT	CASREQGVRNTEAFF
.	.	TRBV2	TRBJ2-5	TGTGCCAGCTCGGGGGAGACCCAGTACTTC	CASSGETQYF
.	TRBD1	TRBV9	TRBJ2-3	TGTGCCAGCAGCGTAGGAGGGGGCGCGATGATAGATACGCAGTATTTT	CASSVGGGAMIDTQYF
few	TRBD1	TRBV19	TRBJ2-2	TGTGCCAGTACCCGACTCGGACAGGGCTGGGGCGGGGAGCTGTTTTTT	CASTRLGQGWGGELFF
.	.	TRBV27	TRBJ1-1	TGTGCCAGCAGTTTAGTCCCCTCGGGGAACACTGAAGCTTTCTTT	CASSLVPSGNTEAFF
.	.	TRBV7-2	TRBJ2-2	TGTGCCAGCACCATGTGGGGGCGCGACACCGGGGAGCTGTTTTTT	CASTMWGRDTGELFF
.	.	TRBV30	TRBJ1-2	TGTGCCTGGAGTGTACGGAACAGGGCACCCTATGGCTACACCTTC	CAWSVRNRAPYGYTF
.	TRBD1	TRBV30	TRBJ1-2	TGTGCCTGGAGAGCCTCGGACAGGGGGAATGGCTACACCTTC	CAWRASDRGNGYTF
.	.	TRBV6-5	TRBJ1-3	TGTGCCAGCAGTTATCGCAGTCGTACCTCTGGAAACACCATATATTTT	CASSYRSRTSGNTIYF
.	TRBD1	TRBV27	TRBJ2-7	TGTGCCAGCAGCGTAGACAGGGCTACCTCCTACGAGCAGTACTTC	CASSVDRATSYEQYF
.	.	TRBV21-1	TRBJ1-1	TGTGCCAGCAGCAAGGAGGGACAGCAGATGAACACTGAAGCTTTCTTT	CASSKEGQQMNTEAFF
.	.	TRBV6-5	TRBJ2-2	TGTGCCAGCACCCCCAGGGGTTACACCGGGGAGCTGTTTTTT	CASTPRGYTGELFF
.	.	TRBV4-2	TRBJ1-3	TGTGCCAGCAGCCAAGATCTTTGGGGCATTGGCTCTGGAAACACCATATATTTT	CASSQDLWGIGSGNTIYF